This TCR beta chain was sequenced during a study of CD8+ T cells in alopecia areata. Findings and limits, study-wide: Tofacitinib did not eliminate many expanded lesional clones from scalp or blood. Patients shared TCRs less clearly than mice did, possibly owing to HLA.

Germline values: CDR1 MNHEY, CDR2 SMNVEV (reference sequence). This CDR3 region has 10 residues. Trimming stripped 8 bases from V and 9 bases from J, with 5 bases between. Treatment: oral pan-JAK inhibitor, 5-10 mg twice daily. Starting from PBMCs, sorting isolated CD4+ and CD8+ T cells. About this clone itself: Its antigen remains unknown.

Sequencing relied on a cDNA template that was reverse transcribed from extracted RNA. Data came from immunoSEQ multiplex PCR; TCRdb stores just in-frame clones and leaves some out. Of about 39,000 clones listed, about 71% are singletons. The TCR sequence derives from a human donor with alopecia areata. The chain has TRBV27 and TRBJ1-6; D call uncertain. The sequencing used CD8+ T cells sorted from blood, collected at week 4, from a patient treated with tofacitinib. The DNA of the CDR3 is TGTGCCAGCGGAGGTTCACCCCTCCACTTT. As protein: CASGGSPLHF.